This paragraph covers one TCR beta chain sequence. Its antigen is unknown. The run depth of the assay was deep. Each subset's genomic DNA was shared equally among a number of immunoSEQ plates. Sequencing was performed with immunoSEQ multiplex PCR; in TCRdb, only in-frame clones are kept and a portion is missing. There are roughly 2 million clones in the sample; about 95% occur only once, and about 0.13% lies in the top ten. This entry is derived from a study of shared clonotypes between healthy human individuals. Study-level points and caveats: What naive subsets generally showed was a larger estimated richness than memory subsets showed. Across a handful of donors, naive CD4 shared around 5.3%, naive CD8 more than 3%, memory CD4 roughly 2.5%, memory CD8 roughly 0.37%.

Per the germline V gene, CDR1 is LNHDA and CDR2 is SQIVND (reference sequence). Trimming removed 5 bases at V and 2 bases at J, with 6 bases between. The CDR3 has 12 amino acids. This TCR was sampled from a man aged 18-30 years in good health. The chain has TRBV19 and TRBJ1-1; D gene uncertain. Sequenced material: naive CD4+ T cells sorted from blood. Subset specified: CD45RA+ positively selected. In nucleotides, the CDR3 is TGTGCCAGTAGTCTTCAAAACACTGAAGCTTTCTTT. Its protein product is CASSLQNTEAFF.